The 12 T cell receptor beta chains below come from one sample, sequenced in a study of blood T cell repertoires in COVID-19. The table came from immunoSEQ multiplex PCR; TCRdb's copy has only in-frame clones and leaves some out. This repertoire shows 120,000 or so clones, around nine tenths found once; its top ten account for less than 2%. The sample comprised peripheral blood. The receptors were gathered from a human donor in a cohort sampled during active COVID-19.

This chain uses TRBV3-1 (or the pseudogene TRBV3-2) with TRBJ2-7, with TRBD1 matching over 7 bases. The V gene end was trimmed by 1 base and the J gene end by 3 bases; junction bases not matched to a gene: 6. CDR3 length equals 15 residues. Germline assignment: CDR1 LGHDT and CDR2 YNNKEL (reference sequence). CDR3 nucleotides: TGTGCCAGCAGCCAAGTGGAGACAGGGATCTACGAGCAGTACTTC. Translating it yields CASSQVETGIYEQYF.

The chain employs TRBV19 and TRBJ1-4; 10 bases match TRBD1. The length of the CDR3 is 15 residues. Germline assignment: CDR1 LNHDA and CDR2 SQIVND (reference sequence). V shed 6 bases and J 8 bases; nucleotides not matched to a gene: 9. The CDR3 bases are TGTGCCAGTAGGGGGACAGGGGAATCGAAGGAAAAACTGTTTTTT. It encodes CASRGTGESKEKLFF.

The rearrangement uses TRBV5-1 and TRBJ2-7; tentatively, D is TRBD2 (6 bases). CDR3 length: 15 residues. Germline V lookup: CDR1 SGHRS, CDR2 YFSETQ. Trimming left V 0 bases short and J 0 bases short, with 10 bases between. CDR3 sequence: CASSLVRAGSYEQYF. CDR3 DNA sequence: TGCGCCAGCAGCTTGGTTCGAGCGGGCTCCTACGAGCAGTACTTC.

The rearrangement joins TRBV6-5 to TRBJ1-3; D may be TRBD1 (6 bases). Trimming shortened V by 5 bases and J by 8 bases, and 16 bases separated the two germline ends. This CDR3 is 14 amino acids long. Germline CDR1 MNHEY, CDR2 SVGAGI. CDR3: CASSPEGGSHTIYF. The CDR3, as DNA: TGTGCCAGCAGTCCCGAGGGGGGGAGTCACACCATATATTTT.

The chain is built from TRBV3-1 (or the pseudogene TRBV3-2) and TRBJ2-1; TRBD2 is a possible D gene (5 bases). Germline-derived CDR1 and CDR2 are LGHDT and YNNKEL (reference sequence). V was shortened by 4 bases and J by 4 bases, with 20 bases between the two germline ends. This CDR3 is built from 17 residues. The CDR3 DNA reads TGTGCCAGCAGCCCAAGGGAGTGGGCTCTGGGGTACAATGAGCAGTTCTTC. Translated: CASSPREWALGYNEQFF.

The chain uses TRBV3-1 (or the pseudogene TRBV3-2) and TRBJ1-1; perhaps TRBD1 as D (5 bases). Trimming took off 0 bases at V and 3 bases at J, with 8 bases between the two ends. The CDR3 totals 14 residues. Germline CDR1 is LGHDT and CDR2 is YNNKEL (reference sequence). This chain's CDR3 is CASSQEGGDTEAFF. CDR3 in DNA: TGTGCCAGCAGCCAAGAGGGGGGGGACACTGAAGCTTTCTTT.

V usage is TRBV12-5 and J usage is TRBJ2-6; perhaps TRBD1 as D (7 bases). The CDR3 contains 20 residues. Trimming left V 1 base short and J 0 bases short, with 19 bases between. Per germline, CDR1 LGHNT and CDR2 FRNRAP. The CDR3 here is CASGLADPGGKISGANVLTF. The CDR3 DNA follows: TGTGCTAGTGGTTTGGCGGATCCAGGGGGGAAAATCTCTGGGGCCAACGTCCTGACTTTC.

This rearrangement joins TRBV4-2 to TRBJ2-7; D gene ambiguous. This CDR3 is built from 12 residues. Per germline, CDR1 LGHNA and CDR2 YNFKEQ. Trimming stripped 0 bases from V and 8 bases from J, with 8 bases between. CDR3: CASSQDRLKQYF. The CDR3 DNA reads as TGTGCCAGCAGCCAAGATCGACTCAAGCAGTACTTC.

CDR3 residues: CAISRTGDYEQYF. The CDR3 DNA reads as TGTGCCATCAGTAGGACAGGGGACTACGAGCAGTACTTC. This chain joins TRBV10-3 and TRBJ2-7; 9 nucleotides match TRBD1. With 5 bases clipped from V and 3 bases from J, the junction kept 2 bases outside the gene matches. The CDR3 contains 13 residues. Germline V gives CDR1 ENHRY, CDR2 SYGVKD.

This clone has just one count. J is TRBJ2-1 and V is TRBV19; TRBD1 might be the D (6 bases). The CDR3 contains 15 residues. Germline loops: CDR1 LNHDA, CDR2 SQIVND (reference sequence). The V end lost 4 bases, the J end lost 1 base, and 11 bases lay between the germline ends. The CDR3: CASSRGRLSYNEQFF. The CDR3 DNA reads TGTGCCAGTAGTAGGGGGCGGCTTTCCTACAATGAGCAGTTCTTC.

This chain connects TRBV19 to TRBJ2-2, with TRBD1 as a possible D gene (6 bases). CDR1 and CDR2 (germline): LNHDA, SQIVND (reference sequence). Trimming took off 5 bases at V and 6 bases at J, with 13 bases between the two ends. The CDR3 is 14 amino acids. The CDR3 spells CASSGAGVPGELFF. The CDR3 DNA reads TGTGCCAGTAGTGGGGCAGGGGTACCCGGGGAGCTGTTTTTT.

This chain connects TRBV29-1 to TRBJ2-6; D is undetermined. Germline loops: CDR1 SQVTM, CDR2 ANQGSEA. CDR3 length: 12 residues. V was cut by 4 bases and J by 4 bases, with 5 bases left in between. The CDR3 DNA follows: TGCAGCGTTGGCGCCGGGGCCAACGTCCTGACTTTC. This encodes CSVGAGANVLTF.